The clone carrying this TCR beta chain appeared many times. This record belongs to a study of T cells in Graves' hyperthyroidism and ophthalmopathy. CDR3 size: 14 residues. The V segment lost 5 bases and the J segment 5 bases; nucleotides outside the gene matches: 6. Germline CDR1 and CDR2: DFQATT and SNEGSKA (reference sequence). TCR beta CDR3 region amplification was performed from RNA transcripts. The study used the HTBI primer set for a first-round RT-PCR of the TCR CDR3. TCRdb redid the calling of the multiplex PCR reads with MiXCR, one entry per CDR3 protein. The table lists over 200,000 distinct CDR3 sequences, under 20% of them singletons, with roughly 50% in the top ten.

V gene TRBV20-1 combines with J gene TRBJ2-3; 11 bases match TRBD2. The specimen was blood. The TCR originated in a man in his forties or fifties with Graves' hyperthyroidism. CDR3 amino acids: CSALAGGQGDTQYF. The CDR3 region has the DNA TGCAGTGCTTTAGCGGGAGGGCAGGGAGATACGCAGTATTTT.